The 4 T cell receptor beta chains below were found in one sample sequenced in a study of T cells in localized non-small cell lung cancer. TCRdb's table, derived via immunoSEQ multiplex PCR, lists solely in-frame clones and lacks some. The sample lists some 19,000 clones; around 90% were seen once. This sample comprised peripheral blood, obtained before any cancer treatment. Receptors originate from a male donor at least 60 years old with stage I squamous cell lung carcinoma.

J is TRBJ2-2 and V is TRBV5-1; D may be TRBD2 (5 bases). This CDR3 comprises 15 residues. The V gene's germline CDR1 is SGHRS and CDR2 YFSETQ. The V end was cut by 5 bases, the J end by 0 bases, with 11 bases between. Here the CDR3 DNA reads TGCGCCAGCAGGGGTGGGAGCCCGAACACCGGGGAGCTGTTTTTT. Protein product: CASRGGSPNTGELFF.

This clone was observed a few times. V usage is TRBV11-2 and J usage is TRBJ2-5; D gene unclear. The CDR3 covers 13 residues. Germline assignment: CDR1 SGHAT and CDR2 FQNNGV. The germline V and J ends were trimmed by 1 base and 2 bases, with 5 bases remaining between them. The CDR3, as DNA: TGTGCCAGCAGCTTAGCACCACAAGAGACCCAGTACTTC. This gives the protein CASSLAPQETQYF.

The CDR3 reads CASSQGLAGDTDTQYF. The CDR3 region has the DNA TGTGCCAGCAGCCAGGGATTAGCGGGGGACACAGATACGCAGTATTTT. V is TRBV7-2 and J is TRBJ2-3, with 9 bases fitting TRBD2. This CDR3 contains 16 residues. CDR1 is SGHTA and CDR2 is FQGNSA in the germline V gene. V was clipped by 5 bases and J by 2 bases; unmatched bases: 8.

The genes are TRBV4-3 and TRBJ2-1; tentative D call: TRBD2 (6 bases). V shed 2 bases and J shed 12 bases, with 23 bases lying between them. The germline gives CDR1 LGHNA, CDR2 YSLEER. The CDR3 consists of 16 residues. The CDR3 DNA sequence: TGCGCCAGCAGCCAATCATGGCCGCTGGCGGGAATGGTGCAGTTCTTC. Translating gives CASSQSWPLAGMVQFF.